One TCR beta chain is described in this entry. Its antigen specificity is not known. No base quality information exists; no much larger clone differs at one position. At one collaborating source in Seattle, patients were enrolled during active infection and were followed longitudinally through the course of disease. Each collaborating institution followed its own protocols to collect whole blood in K2EDTA tubes. Collaborator samples were shipped for TCRbeta analysis as frozen whole blood, isolated PBMCs, or DNA extracted from either sample type. The immunoSEQ Assay, a bias-controlled multiplex PCR, was used to amplify TCRbeta CDR3 regions from genomic DNA. Per the original workflow: Within the assay, amplification of reference gene primers was used to estimate how many nucleated cells each sample contained. To quantify the absolute abundance of each unique TCRbeta CDR3 rearrangement, sequence reads were collapsed and filtered. For each sample, productive Simpson clonality was calculated by taking the square root of Simpson's diversity index across productive rearrangements. TCRdb re-hosts the immuneACCESS table, in-frame sequences only. Its copies lack some clones; in the studies checked, an unresolved V gene accounts for under half of them, and the cause for the rest is not known. V, J and clone size were drawn from that table, and D and trimming were deduced from the DNA. The sample profile shows 100,000 to 150,000 clones; about 89% of them were found once. The ten top clones hold about 10% of the sample.

This specimen comes from a study of blood T cell repertoires in COVID-19 (TCRdb year 2020). Background on the whole study: The collaborator samples originated in the United States, Italy and Spain and spanned the acute and convalescent phases of COVID-19. The material from the prospective study consisted of cDNA or gDNA derived from T cells, B-cell-depleted T cells, or PBMCs. The dataset comprised deeply sampled blood TCRbeta repertoires from subjects exposed to, actively infected with, or recovered from COVID-19. The repertoires were released in a freely available public database meant as a resource for research on the immune response to SARS-CoV-2. Samples came from the ongoing ImmuneRACE study (first 160 participants) plus 1,254 subjects from 6 global collaborators. A de-identified subject ID, COVID-19 status, age in years and sex were almost always included in the sample metadata. HLA class I and class II types, where available, came from metadata supplied by the sample provider rather than from assay-based typing.

The paper as a whole reports these results and caveats: How much clinical and demographic metadata was included differed by source and by participant, and the metadata was provided uncurated.

The CDR3 contains 15 residues, cysteine and phenylalanine counted. The sequence is cut down to CDR3 DNA, 45 bases in frame from base 1. Reading the germline V gene gives CDR1 KGHDR and CDR2 SFDVKD. V loses 4 bases at its end and J loses 8 bases; junction bases beyond the gene matches: 12. This sequence originates from a woman between 65 and 79 years old with COVID-19, enrolled during active disease. The sample taken for sequencing was peripheral blood. The rearranged segments are TRBV24-1 and TRBJ1-2, and TRBD1 aligns with 7 junction nucleotides. The CDR3: CATSDPSTGFGGYTF. The sequence in DNA is TGTGCCACCAGTGACCCCTCGACAGGGTTTGGCGGCTACACCTTC.